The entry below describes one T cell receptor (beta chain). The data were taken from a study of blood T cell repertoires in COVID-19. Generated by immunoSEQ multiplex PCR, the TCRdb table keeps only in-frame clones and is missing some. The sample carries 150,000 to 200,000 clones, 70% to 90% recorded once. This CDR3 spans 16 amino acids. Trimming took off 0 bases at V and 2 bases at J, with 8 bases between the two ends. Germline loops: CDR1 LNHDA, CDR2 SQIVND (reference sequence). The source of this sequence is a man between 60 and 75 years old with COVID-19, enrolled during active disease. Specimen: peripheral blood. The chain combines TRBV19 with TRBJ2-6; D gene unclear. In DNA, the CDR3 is TGTGCCAGTAGTATAGATCTAACTCCTGGGGCCAACGTCCTGACTTTC. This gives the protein CASSIDLTPGANVLTF.